The clone carrying this TCR beta chain was observed once. Its cognate antigen is unknown. This PCR relied on a set of 60 Vbeta primers and 13 Jbeta primers. Libraries were prepared by immunoSEQ multiplex PCR; TCRdb keeps only in-frame clonotypes and omits some of them. In the table there are 150,000 to 200,000 clones, around 80% of which are singletons. The data stem from a study of cytomegalovirus exposure and HLA in healthy donors. The CDR3 extends over 15 amino acids. With 5 bases removed from V and 2 bases from J, the gap between germline ends came to 12 bases. The germline V gene encodes CDR1 SEHNR and CDR2 FQNEAQ (reference sequence). All donors participated as healthy donors of bone marrow. Whole-study findings and limits: Productive status was seen about 90% or about 30% of the time for most TCR beta V segments in an earlier analysis. Reportedly, diagnosis of cytomegalovirus status by the classifier showed high specificity and sensitivity. About 180 TCR beta chains were listed as cytomegalovirus-associated.

The receptor was derived from a woman younger than 35 in good health and CMV-seropositive. The V gene is TRBV7-9, the J gene TRBJ2-2, with D possibly being TRBD2 (6 bases). Source material: PBMCs. Here the CDR3 reads CASSPRDSNTGELFF. Here the CDR3 DNA reads TGTGCCAGCAGCCCCCGGGACTCAAACACCGGGGAGCTGTTTTTT.